This T cell receptor beta chain was obtained from a study of glioma-infiltrating T cells. Study-level points and caveats: Signature shared blood CDR3 motifs were enriched in low-divergence and depleted in high-divergence patients.

In its sample, this clonotype was seen a few times. Its antigen is undetermined. The iRepertoire nested amplicon-rescue multiplex PCR amplified TCR alpha and beta CDR3s from RNA. TCRdb independently ran MiXCR on the multiplex PCR reads; one entry per CDR3 protein. The table includes more than 350,000 distinct CDR3 sequences, less than 50% detected once. What was sequenced was glioma tissue, nonneoplastic brain tissue, or PBMCs (not recorded which). The clonotype originates from a human donor with low-grade glioma or glioblastoma, undergoing nonglioma brain surgery, or in good health (not recorded which).

CDR3 amino acids: CASSSFNGRMNTEAFF. CDR3 nucleotides: TGTGCCAGCAGCTCTTTCAATGGACGGATGAACACTGAAGCTTTCTTT. This chain uses TRBV7-2 with TRBJ1-1; the D is unclear. The germline gives CDR1 SGHTA, CDR2 FQGNSA. Trimming took 4 bases from V and 0 from J, leaving 15 bases between them. This CDR3 spans 16 amino acids.